A single sample gave rise to the 8 T cell receptor beta chains below, sequenced in a study of technical replicates of blood from four donors. Repertoires were generated with immunoSEQ multiplex PCR, while TCRdb's copy carries only in-frame clones and drops some. Of about 68,000 clones listed, approximately 97% are singletons. The sequenced sample consisted of T cells isolated from PBMCs. Source of these receptors: a human donor in good health.

The V gene is TRBV7-2, the J gene TRBJ2-3, with D perhaps TRBD2 (5 bases). This CDR3 contains 15 residues. Trimming shortened V by 3 bases and J by 6 bases, and 16 bases separated the two germline ends. Germline V gene lookup returns CDR1 SGHTA and CDR2 FQGNSA. CDR3 sequence reads: CASSLAGLRADTQYF. DNA for the CDR3: TGTGCCAGCAGCTTGGCGGGTTTAAGGGCGGATACGCAGTATTTT.

V is TRBV30 and J is TRBJ1-2; TRBD1 might be the D (5 bases). CDR3 length: 13 amino acids. Per germline, CDR1 GTSNPN and CDR2 SVGIG (reference sequence). The V end was cut by 5 bases, the J end by 3 bases, with 13 bases between. CDR3 in DNA: TGTGCCTGGGTTCTCAGGGTTTACTATGGCTACACCTTC. Its protein product is CAWVLRVYYGYTF.

The chain recombines TRBV28 with TRBJ2-5; D is unresolved. CDR1 is MDHEN, CDR2 SYDVKM, per germline. The CDR3 covers 13 residues. The V end lost 2 bases, the J end lost 5 bases, and 9 bases lay between the germline ends. CDR3 region: CASSLTVPETQYF. The CDR3 DNA sequence: TGTGCCAGCAGTTTAACGGTCCCTGAGACCCAGTACTTC.

The V gene is TRBV13, the J gene TRBJ1-3; maybe TRBD1 (6 bases). V gave up 4 bases and J gave up 0 bases, with 13 bases separating them. CDR3 length equals 16 residues. Germline CDR1 is PRHDT and CDR2 is FYEKMQ (reference sequence). CDR3 coding DNA: TGTGCCAGCAGCTGGCGGGAGGGGGACTCTGGAAACACCATATATTTT. Its protein is CASSWREGDSGNTIYF.

The rearrangement joins TRBV29-1 to TRBJ2-1, with unresolved D. Germline CDR1 and CDR2: SQVTM and ANQGSEA. This CDR3 contains 12 residues. V was clipped by 4 bases and J by 1 base, with 5 bases between them. The CDR3 DNA follows: TGCAGCGTTGCCGGGTCCTACAATGAGCAGTTCTTC. Its translation: CSVAGSYNEQFF.

This chain joins TRBV13 and TRBJ2-1; unclear D gene. The germline V gene has CDR1 PRHDT and CDR2 FYEKMQ (reference sequence). The CDR3 loop spans 11 amino acids. The V end lost 5 bases, the J end lost 6 bases, and 5 bases lay between the germline ends. The CDR3 loop reads CASSPSNEQFF. In DNA form, the CDR3 reads TGTGCCAGCAGCCCCTCCAATGAGCAGTTCTTC.

The genes are TRBV19 and TRBJ1-5; TRBD1 might be the D (6 bases). V gave up 4 bases and J gave up 5 bases, with 18 bases separating them. The CDR3 is made up of 16 amino acids. CDR1 and CDR2 (germline): LNHDA, SQIVND (reference sequence). The DNA of the CDR3 is TGTGCCAGTAGTAGACAAACAGGGATTCGGGATCAGCCCCAGCATTTT. As protein: CASSRQTGIRDQPQHF.

The chain couples TRBV7-9 to TRBJ2-7, with a possible D match to TRBD1 (5 bases). The V gene lost 5 bases and the J gene lost 3 bases, with 17 bases spanning the gap. Germline assignment: CDR1 SEHNR and CDR2 FQNEAQ (reference sequence). This CDR3 is built from 15 residues. The CDR3 bases are TGTGCCAGCAGCGATGTAGGGGATTTAATCTACGAGCAGTACTTC. It translates to CASSDVGDLIYEQYF.